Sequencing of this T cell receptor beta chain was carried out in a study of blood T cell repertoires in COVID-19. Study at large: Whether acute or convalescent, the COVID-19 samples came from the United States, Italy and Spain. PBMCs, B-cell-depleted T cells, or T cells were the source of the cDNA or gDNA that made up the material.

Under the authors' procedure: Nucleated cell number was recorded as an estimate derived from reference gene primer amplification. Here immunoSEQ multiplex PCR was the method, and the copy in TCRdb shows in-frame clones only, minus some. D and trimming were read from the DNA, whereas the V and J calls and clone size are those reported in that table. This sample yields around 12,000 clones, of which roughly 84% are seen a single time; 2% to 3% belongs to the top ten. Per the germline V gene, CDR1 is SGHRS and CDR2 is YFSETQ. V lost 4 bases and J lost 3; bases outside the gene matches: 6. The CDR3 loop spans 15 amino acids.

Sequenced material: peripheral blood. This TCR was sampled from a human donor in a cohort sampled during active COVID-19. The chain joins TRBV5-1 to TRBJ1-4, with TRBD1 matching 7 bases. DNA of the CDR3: TGCGCCAGCAGCGCCCGGGACAGCTCTAATGAAAAACTGTTTTTT. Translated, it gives CASSARDSSNEKLFF.